A selection of T cell receptor beta chains follows, all from one sample in a study of blood T cell repertoires in COVID-19. Profiled with immunoSEQ multiplex PCR; TCRdb holds only in-frame clones, not every one. This table has over 100,000 clones, about nine tenths appearing once. Sample: peripheral blood. The receptors here all came from a woman between 45 and 60 years old with COVID-19, enrolled during active disease. Both conserved end residues are part of each CDR3. The order of the fields is V gene, D gene, J gene, CDR3 protein, CDR3 DNA. A D gene is named only where the DNA matches it firmly.

TRBV6-5,TRBD1,TRBJ2-7,CASSKTGYEQYF,TGTGCCAGCAGCAAGACAGGGTACGAGCAGTACTTC
TRBV3-1/TRBV3-2,-,TRBJ1-2,CASSQDWGGPDGYTF,TGTGCCAGCAGCCAAGATTGGGGGGGGCCGGACGGCTACACCTTC
TRBV6-5,TRBD2,TRBJ2-7,CASSYGTSGNYEQYF,TGTGCCAGCAGTTACGGGACTAGCGGAAACTACGAGCAGTACTTC
TRBV7-6,-,TRBJ1-3,CASSAGDSGGNTIYF,TGTGCCAGCAGCGCGGGGGACTCCGGCGGAAACACCATATATTTT
TRBV7-9,TRBD1,TRBJ1-4,CASSLGQGVEKLFF,TGTGCCAGCAGCCTAGGACAGGGAGTTGAAAAACTGTTTTTT
TRBV7-9,-,TRBJ1-2,CASSWGGSNYGYTF,TGTGCCAGCAGCTGGGGCGGCAGCAACTATGGCTACACCTTC
TRBV16,TRBD1,TRBJ1-1,CASSQRGQATGGAFF,TGTGCCAGCAGCCAAAGGGGACAAGCGACAGGGGGTGCTTTCTTT
TRBV2,TRBD1,TRBJ1-2,CASTPNDRAHGYTF,TGTGCCAGCACCCCAAACGACAGGGCCCATGGCTACACCTTC
TRBV5-6,-,TRBJ2-7,CASSPGLSYEQYF,TGTGCCAGCAGCCCGGGACTCAGCTACGAGCAGTACTTC
TRBV7-9,-,TRBJ2-2,CASSLAGGTGELFF,TGTGCCAGCAGCTTAGCAGGGGGTACCGGGGAGCTGTTTTTT
TRBV6-5,TRBD2,TRBJ2-7,CASSYFTSGRKEYF,TGTGCCAGCAGTTACTTTACTAGCGGGAGGAAAGAGTACTTC
TRBV2,-,TRBJ2-1,CASSETLGGFNEQFF,TGTGCCAGCAGTGAAACCTTAGGAGGGTTCAATGAGCAGTTCTTC
TRBV28,TRBD2,TRBJ2-2,CATRGAGEDANTGELFF,TGTGCCACCAGGGGAGCGGGGGAAGACGCGAACACCGGGGAGCTGTTTTTT
TRBV7-2,-,TRBJ2-5,CAGGGEPGTQYF,TGTGCAGGGGGGGGCGAGCCCGGGACCCAGTACTTC
TRBV19,-,TRBJ1-1,CASTYAAGAGTEAFF,TGTGCCAGCACCTACGCCGCGGGGGCTGGCACTGAAGCTTTCTTT